One T cell receptor beta chain is described in this entry. Its matching antigen is unknown. TCRdb's copy holds only in-frame clones and misses some; the assay was immunoSEQ multiplex PCR. The table shows about 85,000 clones, with 80% to 90% occurring only once. The entry originates in a study of OX40 agonist ivuxolimab in advanced cancers. Study-wide background: At 0.01 to 10 mg/kg, ivuxolimab was administered intravenously to patients every 2 weeks. Patients with hepatocellular carcinoma, melanoma, renal cell or head and neck cancer made up the dose-escalation patients.

The timepoints at which blood was sampled were baseline, cycle 4 day 1, and cycle 7 day 1. Study-level results: Relative to CD4+ cells, CD8+ T cells on average had more expanded clones.

This CDR3 has 13 amino acids. V shed 2 bases and J shed 5 bases, with 7 bases lying between them. Germline CDR1 SGDLS, CDR2 YYNGEE. The TCR sequence derives from an adult with an advanced solid tumor such as melanoma, head and neck, liver or kidney cancer. V usage is TRBV9 and J usage is TRBJ2-2; possibly TRBD2 for D (6 bases). Sample: CD4+ or CD8+ T cells sorted from blood, taken in a trial of the OX40 agonist ivuxolimab. CDR3 DNA sequence: TGTGCCAGCAGCGTCCGGGGGACCGGGGAGCTGTTTTTT. Its translation is CASSVRGTGELFF.